The TCR beta chain described here comes from a study of early T cells in non-severe SARS-CoV-2 infection. Unique molecular identifier tags were affixed to discrete cDNA molecules. Each CDR3 protein gets one entry after TCRdb re-called the 5' RACE reads with MiXCR. The repertoire holds 66,000 or so distinct CDR3 sequences, with 13% as singletons. Between the trimmed V and J ends, which lost 6 bases and 5 bases, there was a span of 16 bases. CDR3 length: 13 amino acids. From germline, CDR1 is SQVTM and CDR2 ANQGSEA. Sequencing was performed on whole blood. This chain links TRBV29-1 with TRBJ1-1; D might be TRBD1 (5 bases). The receptor's source is an adult who was a healthcare worker with PCR-confirmed SARS-CoV-2 infection or an uninfected control (not recorded which). DNA for the CDR3: TGCAGCGTCCTATTTGGCAGGGCGACTGAAGCTTTCTTT. Translation gives CSVLFGRATEAFF.